Listed below are T cell receptor beta chains from one sample, sequenced in a study of T cell responses to AZD1222 COVID-19 vaccine. Some clones are missing from TCRdb's copy, which holds only in-frame ones; the method was immunoSEQ multiplex PCR. This sample has 150,000 to 200,000 clones, with almost 95% found just once. Sequenced here: peripheral blood, sampled on day 0 of AZD1222 vaccination. These receptors were collected from an adult in good health. CDR3s include the opening cysteine and the closing phenylalanine or tryptophan.

V	J	CDR3
TRBV13	TRBJ2-1	CASSARLAGPIYNEQFF
TRBV19	TRBJ2-7	CASSMTGIAYEQYF
TRBV23-1	TRBJ2-3	CASSPALAESTDTQYF
TRBV19	TRBJ1-2	CASSIIGKDGYTF
TRBV6-4	TRBJ2-7	CASSEGQGTEQYF
TRBV19	TRBJ1-2	CASSMGAGTSSPYGYTF
TRBV28	TRBJ2-7	CASRLTTRDAYEQYF
TRBV28	TRBJ1-2	CASSTTDRGPPDGYTF
TRBV5-1	TRBJ2-7	CASSLGNYEQYF
TRBV9	TRBJ2-1	CASSVGRMNEQFF
TRBV5-3	TRBJ1-2	CARSSGPNYGYTF
TRBV7-8	TRBJ1-3	CASSLSSVTGNTIYF
TRBV27	TRBJ2-1	CASSPNEQFF
TRBV10-3	TRBJ2-5	CAISKTVETQYF
TRBV24-1	TRBJ2-5	CATSDPGLGGREQETQYF
TRBV10-3	TRBJ1-1	CAISESMATEAFF
TRBV11-2	TRBJ2-3	CASSSGLADTDTQYF
TRBV28	TRBJ1-4	CASRPQSSTNEKLFF
TRBV5-6	TRBJ2-3	CASSLAGEDTQYF
TRBV10-3	TRBJ2-7	CAISEWGHEQYF
TRBV18	TRBJ2-3	CASSPLATDTQYF
TRBV5-6	TRBJ2-1	CASSLDEGLAGGGDEQFF
TRBV4-1	TRBJ2-3	CASSQAEGTDTQYF
TRBV10-3	TRBJ1-2	CATRPGLINYGYTF
TRBV9	TRBJ2-1	CASSEMGLAGNNEQFF
TRBV9	TRBJ2-7	CASSVEGRGEQYF
TRBV10-3	TRBJ1-2	CAISLRDRRYGYTF
TRBV16	TRBJ2-7	CASSLTGTVDEQYF
TRBV14	TRBJ2-7	CASSQGRTSTLPAGQYF
TRBV5-6	TRBJ1-2	CASSLAGALYGYTF
TRBV30	TRBJ1-5	CAWSVAATVYSNQPQHF
TRBV13	TRBJ2-1	CASSASVLEGSLF
TRBV29-1	TRBJ2-2	CSVFNTGELFF
TRBV4-1	TRBJ2-5	CASSTLNQETQYF
TRBV6-5	TRBJ1-2	CASGTGGGYGYTF
TRBV7-9	TRBJ1-6	CASSLATGGNSPLHF
TRBV10-3	TRBJ1-2	CAISESGQLNYGYTF
TRBV7-9	TRBJ1-1	CASRGWAGQNTEAFF
TRBV27	TRBJ1-3	CASSLRGAGNTIYF
TRBV7-7	TRBJ2-5	CASSLGLTSEETQYF
TRBV10-3	TRBJ1-2	CAISDQDMTPYGYTF
TRBV28	TRBJ1-4	CASRPSGLIDEKLFF
TRBV10-3	TRBJ2-7	CATAPGGSEQYF
TRBV19	TRBJ2-1	CASSKRLAGDNEQFF
TRBV29-1	TRBJ2-7	CSVEGTSPYEQYF
TRBV11-2	TRBJ1-4	CASSLQVVSEKLFF
TRBV28	TRBJ2-5	CASSFGGGNGETQYF
TRBV30	TRBJ2-2	CAWNVGASTGELFF
TRBV5-8	TRBJ2-7	CASSLAGTGASEQYF
TRBV27	TRBJ1-5	CASSPGTVNQPQHF
TRBV29-1	TRBJ2-3	CSVGTDTQYF
TRBV27	TRBJ2-1	CASRPTLAGGPGEQFF
TRBV27	TRBJ1-1	CASSLSRASNTEAFF
TRBV7-7	TRBJ2-1	CASSLADSDNEQFF
TRBV30	TRBJ2-2	CAWRRTNTGELFF